One and the same sample provided the 24 T cell receptor beta chains below, sequenced in a study of radiation and T cells in renal cell carcinoma (dated by TCRdb to about 2020). Libraries came from the immunoSEQ multiplex PCR assay. TCRdb mirrors the immuneACCESS table, restricted to in-frame sequences. Some clones are absent from its copies; in checked studies, under half trace to an unresolved V gene, and the reason for the others is unknown. Recorded for this sample are about 140,000 clones; approximately 87% of them occurred a single time. Approximately 24% of the sample rests with the top ten. The label giving this sample's time point can be read as: baseline pretreatment blood. The treatment or condition label corresponds to: 15 Gy SBRT to primary tumor, nephrectomy 4 weeks later. The sample was blood, taken from a patient whose treatment included radiotherapy and nephrectomy. These receptors were obtained from a woman between 45 and 60 years old with renal cell carcinoma.

The chain recombines TRBV7-9 with TRBJ2-7; D is unclear. The CDR3 has 12 amino acids. Trimming left V 5 bases short and J 2 bases short, with 7 bases between. CDR1 is SEHNR, CDR2 FQNEAQ, per germline (reference sequence). As DNA, the CDR3 is TGTGCCAGCAGCACAAGACCCTACGAGCAGTACTTC. This translates into CASSTRPYEQYF.

The chain recombines TRBV9 with TRBJ2-1; D is perhaps TRBD1 (5 bases). Germline CDR1 SGDLS, CDR2 YYNGEE. This CDR3 has 13 amino acids. Trimming removed 0 bases from V and 9 bases from J, with 10 bases in between. CDR3 coding DNA: TGTGCCAGCAGCGTAGACCAGGGCGGTGAGCAGTTCTTC. It specifies CASSVDQGGEQFF.

This clone was seen once. The chain couples TRBV5-4 to TRBJ2-7; D call uncertain. Trimming removed 0 bases at V and 5 bases at J, with 6 bases between. Germline CDR1 SGHNT, CDR2 YYREEE (reference sequence). The CDR3 length is 12 residues. DNA of the CDR3: TGTGCCAGCAGCTTGGTAGGGAACGAGCAGTACTTC. It specifies CASSLVGNEQYF.

This clone was observed at least ten times. The chain joins TRBV7-3 to TRBJ2-7, with TRBD1 matching over 8 bases. This CDR3 has 16 amino acids. V lost 5 bases to trimming and J lost 1 base; unmatched junction nucleotides: 10. Germline values: CDR1 SGHTA, CDR2 FQGTGA. In DNA form, the CDR3 reads TGTGCCAGCAGCACCACAGGGGGGCGGATTTCCTACGAGCAGTACTTC. Translation gives CASSTTGGRISYEQYF.

This chain joins TRBV13 and TRBJ2-7; 13 bases map to TRBD2. The CDR3 is 16 residues long. Germline-derived CDR1 and CDR2 are PRHDT and FYEKMQ (reference sequence). The trim removed 5 bases at V and 7 bases at J, leaving 11 bases unmatched. CDR3 sequence: CASSGRLAGGLGEQYF. Here the CDR3 DNA reads TGTGCCAGCAGCGGACGACTAGCGGGAGGCCTCGGGGAGCAGTACTTC.

The J gene is TRBJ2-2, the V gene TRBV7-2, with D possibly called TRBD1 or TRBD2 (6 bases each). The germline CDR1 and CDR2 sequences are SGHTA and FQGNSA. The CDR3 is 17 amino acids. Trimming took 3 bases from V and 0 from J, leaving 14 bases between them. This CDR3 reads CASSFTGAPTNTGELFF. The CDR3 DNA is TGTGCCAGCAGCTTTACGGGGGCCCCCACGAACACCGGGGAGCTGTTTTTT.

This rearrangement joins TRBV7-2 to TRBJ2-5, with D perhaps matching TRBD1 (5 bases). Germline values: CDR1 SGHTA, CDR2 FQGNSA. The V gene lost 7 bases and the J gene lost 7 bases, with 16 bases spanning the gap. The CDR3 is 13 amino acids. The CDR3 DNA reads as TGTGCCAGCACCCCTGGGGAAAGGGGGACCCAGTACTTC. This codes for CASTPGERGTQYF.

Only a few counts were recorded for this clone. V gene TRBV25-1 combines with J gene TRBJ2-7, with D unclear. The V gene lost 1 base and the J gene lost 3 bases, with 13 bases spanning the gap. From germline, CDR1 is MGHDK and CDR2 SYGVNS. This CDR3 region has 15 residues. CDR3 nucleotide sequence: TGTGCCAGCAGTGAATCGGCCCTCCCGGGCTACGAGCAGTACTTC. Residues: CASSESALPGYEQYF.

The V gene is TRBV4-3, the J gene TRBJ2-1, with D possibly being TRBD2 (6 bases). The germline CDR1 and CDR2 sequences are LGHNA and YSLEER. The CDR3 totals 15 residues. V dropped 3 bases and J dropped 2 bases, with 11 bases sitting between them. In nucleotides, the CDR3 is TGCGCCAGCAGCCAGGGTAGCGGAACCTACAATGAGCAGTTCTTC. This encodes CASSQGSGTYNEQFF.

The rearrangement uses TRBV19 and TRBJ1-5; 7 bases match TRBD1. The CDR3 has 16 amino acids. The germline V gene has CDR1 LNHDA and CDR2 SQIVND (reference sequence). Unmatched junction bases numbered 7, after V lost 3 bases and J lost 2 bases. CDR3 residues: CASSIAGGYGNQPQHF. The CDR3, as DNA: TGTGCCAGTAGTATTGCAGGGGGATATGGCAATCAGCCCCAGCATTTT.

V and J are TRBV27 and TRBJ1-5; 8 bases agree with TRBD1. Germline V gene lookup returns CDR1 MNHEY and CDR2 SMNVEV (reference sequence). J gave up 5 bases and V 2 bases, and 5 bases lay outside the gene matches. The CDR3 consists of 15 residues. CDR3 region: CASSLRTGTDQPQHF. Here the CDR3 DNA reads TGTGCCAGCAGTTTACGGACAGGGACGGATCAGCCCCAGCATTTT.

The chain recombines TRBV7-9 with TRBJ2-7, with D unresolved. This CDR3 contains 13 residues. V was pared by 1 base and J by 1 base, with 5 bases between. From germline, CDR1 is SEHNR and CDR2 FQNEAQ (reference sequence). CDR3 in amino acids: CASSLVQSYEQYF. The DNA of the CDR3 is TGTGCCAGCAGCTTAGTACAGTCCTACGAGCAGTACTTC.

The rearrangement joins TRBV7-9 to TRBJ2-5; 8 bases line up with TRBD1. This CDR3 is built from 16 residues. Trimming at V came to 6 bases and at J to 0 bases, leaving 9 bases not matched to a gene. Germline CDR1 SEHNR, CDR2 FQNEAQ (reference sequence). The CDR3 reads CASSSRQGTYQETQYF. As DNA, the CDR3 is TGTGCCAGCAGTTCCCGACAGGGGACGTACCAAGAGACCCAGTACTTC.

J is TRBJ1-4 and V is TRBV20-1; D may be TRBD1 (5 bases). Germline V CDR1 and CDR2: DFQATT, SNEGSKA (reference sequence). The CDR3 extends over 9 amino acids. The DNA of the CDR3 is TGCACCTGGGACGAAAAACTGTTTTTT. It specifies CTWDEKLFF.

This clone was counted a few times. The chain links TRBV5-6 to TRBJ2-1, with 12 bases aligning to TRBD2. Per the germline V gene, CDR1 is SGHDT and CDR2 is YYEEEE. With 5 bases clipped from V and 0 bases from J, the junction kept 6 bases outside the gene matches. The CDR3 length is 17 residues. The CDR3 coding sequence is TGTGCCAGCAGGTACACTAGCGGGGGGAGCTCCTACAATGAGCAGTTCTTC. Encoded protein: CASRYTSGGSSYNEQFF.

The genes are TRBV29-1 and TRBJ2-5; D not certain. Germline-derived CDR1 and CDR2 are SQVTM and ANQGSEA. CDR3 length equals 13 residues. V lost 1 base and J lost 1, with 7 bases in between. In DNA form, the CDR3 reads TGCAGCGTTGAAGGGGGTGTCCAAGAGACCCAGTACTTC. The encoded protein is CSVEGGVQETQYF.

This clone was found a few times. The rearrangement joins TRBV2 to TRBJ1-4; no firm D call. From germline, CDR1 is SNHLY and CDR2 FYNNEI. The CDR3 is made up of 14 amino acids. V lost 5 bases and J lost 8, with 15 bases in between. DNA of the CDR3: TGTGCCAGCAGTTATATACGCGGAGTAGAAAAACTGTTTTTT. It encodes CASSYIRGVEKLFF.

The chain uses TRBV4-2 and TRBJ1-5, with a weak D call TRBD1 (6 bases). Looked up from germline, CDR1 is LGHNA and CDR2 is YNFKEQ. The CDR3 contains 15 residues. V was shortened by 4 bases and J by 7 bases, with 17 bases between the two germline ends. The CDR3 region has the DNA TGTGCCAGCAGCCCCTTTTGGGGGCAGGGGCAGCCCCAGCATTTT. This translates into CASSPFWGQGQPQHF.

In DNA form, the CDR3 reads TGTGCCATCAGTGAGGGGCAGGGTAGTAACGAGCAGTACTTC. This sequence encodes CAISEGQGSNEQYF. V gene TRBV10-3 combines with J gene TRBJ2-7; D may be TRBD1 (5 bases). V shed 2 bases and J shed 5 bases, with 13 bases lying between them. The CDR3 is made up of 14 amino acids. Looked up from germline, CDR1 is ENHRY and CDR2 is SYGVKD.

In DNA, the CDR3 is TGCGCCAGCAGCTTGAAGGGGGCAGCCTACGAGCAGTACTTC. It translates to CASSLKGAAYEQYF. V gene TRBV5-1 combines with J gene TRBJ2-7, with 7 bases fitting TRBD1. From germline, CDR1 is SGHRS and CDR2 YFSETQ. The J segment lost 2 bases and the V segment lost 1 base, leaving 3 bases of the junction unmatched. The CDR3 extends over 14 amino acids. Using reference TRBV5-1 and TRBJ2-7 for the parts outside the CDR3, the full variable domain is KAGVTQTPRYLIKTRGQQVTLSCSPISGHRSVSWYQQTPGQGLQFLFEYFSETQRNKGNFPGRFSGRQFSNSRSEMNVSTLELGDSALYLCASSLKGAAYEQYFGPGTRLTVT.

The chain links TRBV9 to TRBJ2-3; 7 bases match TRBD2. The CDR3 contains 18 residues. Germline CDR1 is SGDLS and CDR2 is YYNGEE. V shed 2 bases and J 6 bases; nucleotides not matched to a gene: 18. The CDR3 DNA reads TGTGCCAGCAGCGTGGCTCCAATTGATAGCGGGTGGGGTGATACGCAGTATTTT. Protein sequence: CASSVAPIDSGWGDTQYF.

The chain joins TRBV5-1 to TRBJ2-5; 8 bases are shared with TRBD2. With 3 bases clipped from V and 4 bases from J, the junction kept 5 bases outside the gene matches. From germline, CDR1 is SGHRS and CDR2 YFSETQ. The CDR3 is 14 amino acids. The CDR3 DNA reads TGCGCCAGCAGCTGGGAGCGGGGGCTAGAGACCCAGTACTTC. Translating it yields CASSWERGLETQYF.

The V call is TRBV5-1, the J call TRBJ1-1; perhaps TRBD1 as D (6 bases). V gave up 0 bases and J gave up 3 bases, with 15 bases separating them. This CDR3 has 16 amino acids. The germline CDR1 and CDR2 sequences are SGHRS and YFSETQ. The CDR3 DNA is TGCGCCAGCAGCTTGGCCCCAGGGGCATCGGACACTGAAGCTTTCTTT. Translation gives CASSLAPGASDTEAFF.

V and J are TRBV20-1 and TRBJ1-2; D ambiguous. The CDR3 runs 11 residues. Trimming left V 6 bases short and J 7 bases short, with 12 bases between. Per germline, CDR1 DFQATT and CDR2 SNEGSKA (reference sequence). The CDR3: CSAPDLTGYTF. The CDR3 DNA follows: TGCAGTGCCCCCGACCTCACTGGCTACACCTTC.